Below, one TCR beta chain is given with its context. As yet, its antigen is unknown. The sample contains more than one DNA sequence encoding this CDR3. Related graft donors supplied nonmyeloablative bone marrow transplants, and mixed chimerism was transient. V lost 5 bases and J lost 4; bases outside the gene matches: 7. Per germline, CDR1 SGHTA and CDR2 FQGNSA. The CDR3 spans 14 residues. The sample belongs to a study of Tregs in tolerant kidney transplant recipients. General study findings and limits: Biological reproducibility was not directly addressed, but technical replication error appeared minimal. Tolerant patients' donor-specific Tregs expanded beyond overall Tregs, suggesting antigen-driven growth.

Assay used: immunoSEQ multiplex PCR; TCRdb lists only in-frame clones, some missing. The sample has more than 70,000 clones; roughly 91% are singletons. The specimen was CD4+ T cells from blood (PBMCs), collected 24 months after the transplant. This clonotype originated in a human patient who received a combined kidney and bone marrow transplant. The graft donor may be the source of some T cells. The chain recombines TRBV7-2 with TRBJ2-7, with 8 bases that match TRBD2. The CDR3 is CASSLGLAGYEQYF. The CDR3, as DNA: TGTGCCAGCAGCCTTGGACTAGCAGGGTACGAGCAGTACTTC.